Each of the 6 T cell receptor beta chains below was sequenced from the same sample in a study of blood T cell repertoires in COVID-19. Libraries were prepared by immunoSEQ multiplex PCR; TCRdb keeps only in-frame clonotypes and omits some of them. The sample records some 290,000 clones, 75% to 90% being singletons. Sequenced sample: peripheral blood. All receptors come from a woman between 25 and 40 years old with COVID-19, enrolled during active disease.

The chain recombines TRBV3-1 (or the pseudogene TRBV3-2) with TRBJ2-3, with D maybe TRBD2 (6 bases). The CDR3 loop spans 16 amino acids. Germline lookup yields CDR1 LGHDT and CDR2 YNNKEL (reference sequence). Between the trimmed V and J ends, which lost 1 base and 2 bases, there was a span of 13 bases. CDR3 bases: TGTGCCAGCAGCCAAGTTGGTCGGGGACTCACAGATACGCAGTATTTT. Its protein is CASSQVGRGLTDTQYF.

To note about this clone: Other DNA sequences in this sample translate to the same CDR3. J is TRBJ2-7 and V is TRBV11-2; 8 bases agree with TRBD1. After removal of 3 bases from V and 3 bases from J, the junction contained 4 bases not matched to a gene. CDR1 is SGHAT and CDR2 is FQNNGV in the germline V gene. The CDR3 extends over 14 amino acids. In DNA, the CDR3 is TGTGCCAGCAGCTTCGGGACAGGAGACTACGAGCAGTACTTC. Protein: CASSFGTGDYEQYF.

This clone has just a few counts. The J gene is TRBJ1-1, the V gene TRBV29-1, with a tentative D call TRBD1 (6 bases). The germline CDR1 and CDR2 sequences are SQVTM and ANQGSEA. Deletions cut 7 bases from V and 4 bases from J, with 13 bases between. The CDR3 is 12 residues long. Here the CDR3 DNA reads TGCAGCGCCGGAATACAGGGCACTGAAGCTTTCTTT. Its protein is CSAGIQGTEAFF.

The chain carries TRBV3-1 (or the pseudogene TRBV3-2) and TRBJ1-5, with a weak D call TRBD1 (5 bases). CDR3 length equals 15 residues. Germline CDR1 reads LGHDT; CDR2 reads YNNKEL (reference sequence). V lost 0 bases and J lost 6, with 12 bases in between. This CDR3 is CASSQDWRGGQPQHF. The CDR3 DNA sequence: TGTGCCAGCAGCCAAGATTGGAGGGGTGGTCAGCCCCAGCATTTT.

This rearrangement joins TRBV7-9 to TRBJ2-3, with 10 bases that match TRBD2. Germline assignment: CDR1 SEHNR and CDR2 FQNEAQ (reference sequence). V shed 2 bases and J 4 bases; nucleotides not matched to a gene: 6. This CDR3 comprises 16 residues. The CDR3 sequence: CASSLPLAGVPDTQYF. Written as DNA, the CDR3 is TGTGCCAGCAGCTTACCCCTAGCGGGAGTCCCAGATACGCAGTATTTT.

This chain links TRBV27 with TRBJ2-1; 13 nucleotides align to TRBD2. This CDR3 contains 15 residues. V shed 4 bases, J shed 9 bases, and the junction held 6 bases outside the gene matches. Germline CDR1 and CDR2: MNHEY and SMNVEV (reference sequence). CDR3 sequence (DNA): TGTGCCAGCAGTTCCAGACTAGCGGGAGGACCTGAGCAGTTCTTC. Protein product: CASSSRLAGGPEQFF.